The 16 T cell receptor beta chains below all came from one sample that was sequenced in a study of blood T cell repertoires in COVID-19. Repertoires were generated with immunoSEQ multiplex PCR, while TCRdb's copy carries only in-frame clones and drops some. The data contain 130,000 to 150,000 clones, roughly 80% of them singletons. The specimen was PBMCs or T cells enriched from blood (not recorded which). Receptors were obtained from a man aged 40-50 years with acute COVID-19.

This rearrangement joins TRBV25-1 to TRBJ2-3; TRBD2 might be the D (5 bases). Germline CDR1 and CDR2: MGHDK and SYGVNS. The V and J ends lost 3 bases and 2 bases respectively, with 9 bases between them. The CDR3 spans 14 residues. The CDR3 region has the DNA TGTGCCAGCAGTGACCCGGGATACACAGATACGCAGTATTTT. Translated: CASSDPGYTDTQYF.

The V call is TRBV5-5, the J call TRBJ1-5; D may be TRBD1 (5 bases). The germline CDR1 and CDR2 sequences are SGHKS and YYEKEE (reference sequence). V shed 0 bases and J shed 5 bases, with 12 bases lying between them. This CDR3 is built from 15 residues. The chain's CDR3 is CASSLGGTGDQPQHF. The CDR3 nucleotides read TGTGCCAGCAGCTTGGGAGGGACGGGGGATCAGCCCCAGCATTTT.

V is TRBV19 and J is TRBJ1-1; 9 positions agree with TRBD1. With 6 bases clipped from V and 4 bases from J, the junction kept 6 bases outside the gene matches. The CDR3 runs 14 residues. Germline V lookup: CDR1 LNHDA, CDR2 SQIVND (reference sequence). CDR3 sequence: CASRDRGPGTEAFF. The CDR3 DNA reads TGTGCCAGTAGGGACAGGGGCCCCGGCACTGAAGCTTTCTTT.

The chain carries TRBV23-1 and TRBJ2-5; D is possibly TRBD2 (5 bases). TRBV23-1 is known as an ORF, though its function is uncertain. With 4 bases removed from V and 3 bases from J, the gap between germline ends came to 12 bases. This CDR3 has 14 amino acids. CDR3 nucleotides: TGCGCCAGCAGTCTCCCGGAGGTAAAAGAGACCCAGTACTTC. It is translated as CASSLPEVKETQYF.

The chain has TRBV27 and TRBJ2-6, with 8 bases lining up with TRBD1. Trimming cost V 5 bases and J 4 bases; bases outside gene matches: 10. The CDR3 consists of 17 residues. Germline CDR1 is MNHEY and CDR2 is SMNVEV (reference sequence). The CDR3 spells CASSPTRTGSGANVLTF. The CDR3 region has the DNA TGTGCCAGCAGTCCTACCAGGACAGGGTCGGGGGCCAACGTCCTGACTTTC.

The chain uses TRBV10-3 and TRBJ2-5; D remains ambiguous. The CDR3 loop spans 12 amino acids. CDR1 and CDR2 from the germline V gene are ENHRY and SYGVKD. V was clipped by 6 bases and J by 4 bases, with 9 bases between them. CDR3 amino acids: CAISVEAETQYF. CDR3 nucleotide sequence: TGTGCCATCAGCGTCGAGGCAGAGACCCAGTACTTC.

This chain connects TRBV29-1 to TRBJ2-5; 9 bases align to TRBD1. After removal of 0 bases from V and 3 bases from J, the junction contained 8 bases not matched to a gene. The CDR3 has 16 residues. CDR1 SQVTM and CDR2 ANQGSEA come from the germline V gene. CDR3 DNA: TGCAGCGTTGAAGAAGAACGGGACAGGGCCAAAGAGACCCAGTACTTC. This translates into CSVEEERDRAKETQYF.

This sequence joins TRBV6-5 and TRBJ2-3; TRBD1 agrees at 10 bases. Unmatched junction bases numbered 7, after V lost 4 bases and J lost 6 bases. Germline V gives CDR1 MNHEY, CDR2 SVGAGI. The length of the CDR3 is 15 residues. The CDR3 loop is CASSSRDRGSDTQYF. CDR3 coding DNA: TGTGCCAGCAGTTCCAGGGACAGGGGCTCCGATACGCAGTATTTT.

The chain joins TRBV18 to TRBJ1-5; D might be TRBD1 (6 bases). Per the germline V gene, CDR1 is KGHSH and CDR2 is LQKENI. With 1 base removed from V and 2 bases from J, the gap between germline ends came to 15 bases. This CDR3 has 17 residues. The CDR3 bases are TGTGCCAGCTCACCACTCGGCGGGGGCGCGGGCAATCAGCCCCAGCATTTT. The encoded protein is CASSPLGGGAGNQPQHF.

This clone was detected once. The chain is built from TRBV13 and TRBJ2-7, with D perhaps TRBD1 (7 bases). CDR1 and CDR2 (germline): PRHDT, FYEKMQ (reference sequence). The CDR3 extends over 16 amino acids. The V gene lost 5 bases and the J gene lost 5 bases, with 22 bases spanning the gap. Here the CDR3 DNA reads TGTGCCAGCAGCCTATGGGAGGCAGGGGGTCGGGACGAGCAGTACTTC. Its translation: CASSLWEAGGRDEQYF.

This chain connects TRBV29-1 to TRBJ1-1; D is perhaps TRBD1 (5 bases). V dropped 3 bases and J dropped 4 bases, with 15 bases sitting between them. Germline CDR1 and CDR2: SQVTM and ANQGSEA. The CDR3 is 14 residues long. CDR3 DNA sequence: TGCAGCGTTGAGGGCGGAGGGGTCGGCACTGAAGCTTTCTTT. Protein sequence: CSVEGGGVGTEAFF.

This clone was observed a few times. CDR3: CASRPRQGRNSPLHF. Written as DNA, the CDR3 is TGTGCCAGCAGGCCAAGACAGGGAAGGAATTCACCCCTCCACTTT. V is TRBV7-9 and J is TRBJ1-6, with TRBD1 identical over 7 bases. The CDR3 has 15 amino acids. Germline CDR1 is SEHNR and CDR2 is FQNEAQ (reference sequence). V lost 6 bases to trimming and J lost 7 bases; unmatched junction nucleotides: 9.

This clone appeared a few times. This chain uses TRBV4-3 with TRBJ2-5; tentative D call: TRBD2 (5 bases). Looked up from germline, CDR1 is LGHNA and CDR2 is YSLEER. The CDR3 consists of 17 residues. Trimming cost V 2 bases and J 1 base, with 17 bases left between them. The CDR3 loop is CASSQSREWAFQETQYF. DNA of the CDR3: TGCGCCAGCAGCCAAAGCCGGGAATGGGCCTTCCAAGAGACCCAGTACTTC.

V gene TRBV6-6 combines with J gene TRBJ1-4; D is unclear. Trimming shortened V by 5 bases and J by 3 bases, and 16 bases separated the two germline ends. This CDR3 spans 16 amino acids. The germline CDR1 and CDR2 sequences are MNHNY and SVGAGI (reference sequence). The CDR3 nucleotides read TGTGCCAGCAGTCCCTACTTTGAGGCCGCTAATGAAAAACTGTTTTTT. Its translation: CASSPYFEAANEKLFF.

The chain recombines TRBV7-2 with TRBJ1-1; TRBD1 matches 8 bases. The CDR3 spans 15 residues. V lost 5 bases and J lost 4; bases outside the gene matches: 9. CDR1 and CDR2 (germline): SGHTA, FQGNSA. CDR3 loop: CASSAFTGGSTEAFF. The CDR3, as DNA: TGTGCCAGCAGCGCCTTCACAGGGGGTAGCACTGAAGCTTTCTTT.

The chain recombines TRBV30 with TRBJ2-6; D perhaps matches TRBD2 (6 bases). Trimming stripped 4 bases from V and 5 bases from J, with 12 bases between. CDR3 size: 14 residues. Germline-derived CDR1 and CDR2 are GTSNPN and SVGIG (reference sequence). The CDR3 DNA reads TGTGCCTGGACCCACGGGGGACGGGCCAACGTCCTGACTTTC. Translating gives CAWTHGGRANVLTF.